This entry is about one T cell receptor beta chain. Its antigen is currently unknown. The V gene's germline CDR1 is MDHEN and CDR2 SYDVKM. V was clipped by 5 bases and J by 1 base; unmatched bases: 13. The CDR3 contains 17 residues. This sample is drawn from a study of cytomegalovirus exposure and HLA in healthy donors. Healthy bone marrow donors made up the donor group. PCR involved 60 Vbeta and 13 Jbeta primers. Clones were sequenced by immunoSEQ multiplex PCR, and TCRdb holds only the in-frame ones, with some missing. This table lists tens of thousands of clones. Findings and limits, study-wide: Previously analyzed data showed that most TCR beta V segments were productive at a frequency of about 90% or about 30%.

The TCR comes from a man younger than 35 in good health and CMV-seropositive. Specimen: PBMCs. The chain links TRBV28 to TRBJ1-1, with 7 nucleotides matching TRBD1. CDR3 sequence (DNA): TGTGCCAGCAGTCTTTTGGGAACAGGGGAGTGGAACACTGAAGCTTTCTTT. Protein: CASSLLGTGEWNTEAFF.